The 10 T cell receptor beta chains in this list originate from one sample, sequenced in a study of vaccination and CD4 T cells after COVID-19. These TCRs are of unknown antigen specificity. Treatment noted: roughly 10-day PBMC culture with coronavirus spike peptide pools or control peptides (ViraFEST assay). The unexposed donor gave CD4+ T cells before the COVID-19 pandemic (2011-2018). Cultured CD4+ T cell DNA was sequenced using the Oncomine TCR Beta short-read assay. TCRdb itself ran the PCR reads through MiXCR, one entry per CDR3 protein. The table records approximately 6,100 distinct CDR3 sequences, less than 50% of them present only once. The specimen sequenced was CD4+ T cells from blood, cultured in vitro. These receptors were taken from a human donor in good health.

The gene calls are TRBV6-1 and TRBJ1-2, with D possibly TRBD1 on 6 matching bases. V lost 7 bases and J lost 3, with 12 bases in between. Germline loops: CDR1 MNHNS, CDR2 SASEGT. The CDR3 length is 13 residues. The CDR3 DNA reads TGTGCCAGCACCTCGGGGGGCTACTATGGCTACACCTTC. It specifies CASTSGGYYGYTF.

The V call is TRBV20-1, the J call TRBJ1-1; D is unresolved. Germline CDR1 is DFQATT and CDR2 is SNEGSKA (reference sequence). Trimming pared 6 bases from V and 6 bases from J, leaving 11 bases between. The CDR3 spans 11 residues. The CDR3 sequence: CSALFGAEAFF. In nucleotides, the CDR3 is TGCAGTGCCCTCTTCGGTGCTGAAGCTTTCTTT.

There are a few counts of this clonotype. The chain combines TRBV18 with TRBJ1-1, with a tentative D call TRBD1 (5 bases). The V end was cut by 1 base, the J end by 1 base, with 16 bases between. Germline lookup yields CDR1 KGHSH and CDR2 LQKENI. CDR3 size: 17 residues. The CDR3: CASSPLPLQGGNTEAFF. The DNA of the CDR3 is TGTGCCAGCTCACCACTTCCTCTCCAGGGCGGGAACACTGAAGCTTTCTTT.

The chain carries TRBV7-3 and TRBJ1-1, with 10 bases lining up with TRBD1. The CDR3 is 16 amino acids. Germline values: CDR1 SGHTA, CDR2 FQGTGA. The trim removed 5 bases at V and 5 bases at J, leaving 11 bases unmatched. The CDR3 loop is CASSPGTGAKRTEAFF. CDR3 sequence (DNA): TGTGCCAGCAGCCCCGGGACAGGGGCCAAGCGGACTGAAGCTTTCTTT.

The V and J genes are TRBV2 and TRBJ1-5; maybe TRBD1 (6 bases). This CDR3 comprises 14 residues. Germline loops: CDR1 SNHLY, CDR2 FYNNEI. With 4 bases removed from V and 4 bases from J, the gap between germline ends came to 11 bases. CDR3 region: CASSVDSLNQPQHF. DNA for the CDR3: TGTGCCAGCAGTGTGGACAGCCTAAATCAGCCCCAGCATTTT.

This clonotype was found a few times. The V and J genes are TRBV10-1 and TRBJ2-1; TRBD2 is a possible D gene (6 bases). Trimming took 6 bases from V and 7 from J, leaving 10 bases between them. The germline gives CDR1 WNHNN, CDR2 SYGVQD (reference sequence). This CDR3 has 12 residues. The CDR3 DNA sequence: TGCGCCAGCAGCATGGGGAGGAATGAGCAGTTCTTC. Amino acid sequence: CASSMGRNEQFF.

This clonotype showed up just once. At one end, the junction sequence differs from germline, possibly due to a read error. J is TRBJ2-3 and V is TRBV6-4; TRBD2 aligns across 9 bases. The CDR3 is 14 amino acids. The germline V gene has CDR1 MRHNA and CDR2 SNTAGT. CDR3 bases: TGTGCCAGCAGTGAAGCGGGGGGCACAGATACGCGGTATTTT. It yields the protein CASSEAGGTDTRYF.

This clonotype occurred a few times. The chain employs TRBV20-1 and TRBJ1-5; D might be TRBD1 (6 bases). The CDR3 is 15 residues long. Germline loops: CDR1 DFQATT, CDR2 SNEGSKA (reference sequence). Trimming removed 3 bases at V and 4 bases at J, with 16 bases between. For the CDR3, the DNA is TGCAGTGCTAGGTCCTTGGACAGTTCTAATCAGCCCCAGCATTTT. Translated: CSARSLDSSNQPQHF.

The chain couples TRBV12-3 or TRBV12-4 to TRBJ1-1; D uncertain. V lost 7 bases to trimming and J lost 6 bases, with 9 bases between them. This CDR3 has 11 residues. For the CDR3, the DNA is TGTGCCAGCATTGGGGTACCTGAAGCTTTCTTT. This sequence encodes CASIGVPEAFF.

This clonotype was detected only a few times. This sequence joins TRBV20-1 and TRBJ1-5; D is possibly TRBD1 (5 bases). CDR1 DFQATT and CDR2 SNEGSKA come from the germline V gene (reference sequence). Trimming pared 2 bases from V and 7 bases from J, leaving 9 bases between. There are 12 residues in the CDR3. CDR3 amino acids: CSARRKGQPQHF. The CDR3 bases are TGCAGTGCTAGAAGGAAGGGGCAGCCCCAGCATTTT.